The clone carrying this T cell receptor (beta chain) was detected once. In the authors' methods: Reference gene primer amplification gave estimated nucleated cell counts. TCRdb's copy holds only in-frame clones and misses some; the assay was immunoSEQ multiplex PCR. V and J calls plus clone size are reproduced from that table; the DNA served to infer D and trimming. This table has roughly 290,000 clones, approximately 83% appearing once. Looked up from germline, CDR1 is LGHNA and CDR2 is YSLEER. Trimming stripped 0 bases from V and 7 bases from J, with 11 bases between. The length of the CDR3 is 14 residues. Followed over time, Seattle patients had been enrolled while infection was active. This entry comes from a study of blood T cell repertoires in COVID-19. Study context: Collection of acute and convalescent COVID-19 samples took place in the United States, Italy and Spain. PBMCs, B-cell-depleted T cells, or T cells provided the cDNA or gDNA that made up the material.

This sequence originates from a person between 65 and 79 years old with COVID-19, enrolled during active disease. The material sequenced was peripheral blood. The chain couples TRBV4-3 to TRBJ2-3, with TRBD2 as a possible D gene (6 bases). The CDR3 DNA reads TGCGCCAGCAGCCAAGATCTGCGGGGATATACGCAGTATTTT. Amino acid sequence: CASSQDLRGYTQYF.